The 32 T cell receptor beta chains below all came from one sample that was sequenced in a study of T cell clonality in common variable immunodeficiency. The repertoire was sequenced with immunoSEQ multiplex PCR; TCRdb's copy has only in-frame clones and lacks some. The sample counts roughly 55,000 clones, none seen once; the ten largest own 5.4%. Sequences were obtained from peripheral blood mononuclear cells. The source is a person aged 18-70 years in good health.

This clone was seen repeatedly, ten times or more. The read ends 3 residues early relative to the CDR3; the germline J gene fills the gap. The chain couples TRBV20-1 to TRBJ2-1; D gene uncertain. Germline CDR1 and CDR2: DFQATT and SNEGSKA (reference sequence). Between the trimmed V and J ends, which lost 6 bases and 8 bases, there was a span of 17 bases. The length of the CDR3 is 13 residues. The part of the CDR3 DNA that was read is TGCAGTGCGTCGGGTATGGGTTTCGATGAG. Translated: CSASGMGFDE. The full CDR3 protein reads CSASGMGFDEQFF.

This clone was detected ten times or more. The CDR3 end lies 3 residues beyond the end of the read and is filled in from the germline J gene. This chain links TRBV4-1 with TRBJ1-5; TRBD1 matches at 7 bases. This CDR3 spans 17 amino acids. Germline lookup yields CDR1 MGHRA and CDR2 YSYEKL. J lost 3 bases, V lost 1 base, and 9 bases had no gene match. The CDR3 here is CASSQVRRGQSNQPQHF. Partial CDR3 DNA: TGCGCCAGCAGCCAAGTGCGTAGGGGGCAATCCAATCAGCCC.

Many counts were recorded for this clone. The CDR3 end lies 3 residues beyond the end of the read and is filled in from the germline J gene. V and J are TRBV5-1 and TRBJ2-7, with 7 nucleotides matching TRBD1. Germline V CDR1 and CDR2: SGHRS, YFSETQ. V gave up 4 bases and J gave up 2 bases; unmatched junction bases: 9. This CDR3 region has 15 residues. CDR3 residues: CASSPTRGQTYEQYF. The CDR3 DNA, read in part, is TGCGCCAGCAGCCCGACCCGGGGACAGACCTACGAG.

This clone was seen at least ten times. The observed sequence ends 3 residues before the CDR3 terminus, with the missing tail filled in from the germline J gene. This rearrangement joins TRBV19 to TRBJ2-1; TRBD1 might be the D (6 bases). CDR1 is LNHDA, CDR2 SQIVND, per germline (reference sequence). The V end was cut by 5 bases, the J end by 8 bases, with 13 bases between. The CDR3 consists of 13 residues. The covered CDR3 bases are TGTGCCAGTAGTTTACTCGAGGGGGATGAG. This gives the protein CASSLLEGDE. The complete CDR3 protein is CASSLLEGDEQFF.

This clone was counted many times. The CDR3 end falls 3 residues outside the read, so it is completed with the germline J gene. This sequence joins TRBV5-1 and TRBJ2-7; TRBD2 aligns across 8 bases. Germline V gene sequence: CDR1 SGHRS, CDR2 YFSETQ. V gave up 4 bases and J gave up 6 bases; unmatched junction bases: 9. This CDR3 has 14 residues. Partial CDR3 DNA: TGCGCCAGCAGCAATAGCGGGATAATTGGCGAG. Its translation is CASSNSGIIGE. The entire CDR3 is CASSNSGIIGEQYF.

The sample holds many counts of this clone. The CDR3 is cut off 3 residues early in the read; its end comes from the germline J gene. The J gene is TRBJ1-4, the V gene TRBV6-1, with 7 bases fitting TRBD1. Germline assignment: CDR1 MNHNS and CDR2 SASEGT. With 4 bases clipped from V and 7 bases from J, the junction kept 3 bases outside the gene matches. The CDR3 loop spans 13 amino acids. The CDR3 DNA, read in part, is TGTGCCAGCAGTGTTCACAGGGGTGAAAAA. Translation gives CASSVHRGEK. The whole CDR3 sequence reads CASSVHRGEKLFF.

This clone was seen many times. CDR3 DNA (partial): TGCAGTGCTAGAGATCTAGCGGGAGGGAATTACAATGAG. Translating gives CSARDLAGGNYNE. The complete CDR3 reads CSARDLAGGNYNEQFF. The genes are TRBV20-1 and TRBJ2-1; 12 bases align to TRBD2. The read halts 3 residues ahead of the CDR3 end, with the missing end drawn from the germline J gene. V was clipped by 0 bases and J by 4 bases; unmatched bases: 4. Germline V gene lookup returns CDR1 DFQATT and CDR2 SNEGSKA (reference sequence). This CDR3 has 16 amino acids.

In its sample, this clone was seen many times. The read comes to an end 3 residues before the CDR3 does, leaving the germline J gene to fill in the end. The chain joins TRBV6-1 to TRBJ2-7; D possibly corresponds to TRBD1 (5 bases). V lost 0 bases, J lost 4 bases, and 13 bases lay in between. There are 15 residues in the CDR3. The germline V gene encodes CDR1 MNHNS and CDR2 SASEGT. The sequenced CDR3 bases are TGTGCCAGCAGTGAAGCGCACAGGCCCATATACGAG. This translates into CASSEAHRPIYE. The complete CDR3 protein is CASSEAHRPIYEQYF.

The table lists this clone with many counts. The read ends 3 residues before the CDR3 terminus; that terminus is restored from the germline J gene. This chain uses TRBV7-2 with TRBJ1-2; TRBD1 agrees at 8 bases. This CDR3 contains 16 residues. Germline assignment: CDR1 SGHTA and CDR2 FQGNSA. The trim removed 0 bases at V and 5 bases at J, leaving 8 bases unmatched. CDR3: CASSLAILGQGYGYTF. The DNA read from the CDR3 is TGTGCCAGCAGCTTAGCGATCCTAGGACAGGGATATGGC. Drawing the rest from reference TRBV7-2 and TRBJ1-2, the complete variable domain is GAGVSQSPSNKVTEKGKDVELRCDPISGHTALYWYRQSLGQGLEFLIYFQGNSAPDKSGLPSDRFSAERTGGSVSTLTIQRTQQEDSAVYLCASSLAILGQGYGYTFGSGTRLTVV.

This clone was picked up many times. Read coverage stops 3 residues before the CDR3 terminus; the germline J gene supplies the remainder. The genes are TRBV6-2 or TRBV6-3 and TRBJ1-2; tentatively, D is TRBD1 (5 bases). This CDR3 region has 13 residues. The V end was cut by 7 bases, the J end by 1 base, with 10 bases between. The germline gives CDR1 MNHEY, CDR2 SVGEGT. The part of the CDR3 DNA that was read is TGTGCCAGCACTTCAGGGCTTAACTATGGC. This codes for CASTSGLNYG. The entire CDR3 protein is CASTSGLNYGYTF.

This clone was counted many times. The germline gene is not matched at one end of the junction; a read error may be the cause. The CDR3 end is not reached by the read, which stops 3 residues before it; the germline J gene fills it in. The chain is built from TRBV4-2 and TRBJ2-7, with 10 bases identical to TRBD2. The CDR3 covers 17 residues. The germline V gene encodes CDR1 LGHNA and CDR2 YNFKEQ. The part of the CDR3 DNA that was read is TGCGCCAGCAGCCAAGATTTGAGCGGGAGGGGAACCTACGAG. It encodes CASSQDLSGRGTYE. The whole CDR3 region reads CASSQDLSGRGTYEQYF.

This clone was seen repeatedly, ten times or more. From the germline J gene comes the end of the CDR3, since the read stops 3 residues before it. V and J are TRBV5-1 and TRBJ2-5, with no clear D. The CDR3 runs to 11 residues. Germline CDR1 is SGHRS and CDR2 is YFSETQ. V was trimmed by 4 bases and J by 2 bases, leaving 3 bases between them. Incomplete CDR3 DNA: TGCGCCAGCAGCATACAAGAGACC. Its translation is CASSIQET. The whole CDR3 protein reads CASSIQETQYF. Supplemented by reference TRBV5-1 and TRBJ2-5, the full variable domain reads KAGVTQTPRYLIKTRGQQVTLSCSPISGHRSVSWYQQTPGQGLQFLFEYFSETQRNKGNFPGRFSGRQFSNSRSEMNVSTLELGDSALYLCASSIQETQYFGPGTRLLVL.

There are many counts of this clone. The read ends 3 residues before the CDR3 terminus; that terminus is restored from the germline J gene. The chain uses TRBV20-1 and TRBJ2-4, with D maybe TRBD2 (5 bases). The CDR3 has 15 residues. The germline gives CDR1 DFQATT, CDR2 SNEGSKA (reference sequence). V was cut by 6 bases and J by 0 bases, with 15 bases left in between. CDR3 sequence: CSAEPGELAKNIQYF. The DNA read from the CDR3 is TGCAGTGCCGAGCCCGGGGAGCTAGCCAAAAACATT.

This clone was recorded at least ten times. The read terminates 3 residues before the CDR3 end, so the remaining end is supplied by the germline J gene. The chain carries TRBV20-1 and TRBJ1-4; D possibly corresponds to TRBD1 (5 bases). Germline V CDR1 and CDR2: DFQATT, SNEGSKA (reference sequence). Trimming pared 0 bases from V and 4 bases from J, leaving 15 bases between. This CDR3 is 16 amino acids long. CDR3 bases read: TGCAGTGCTAGAGACACCCTACAGGATTTTAATGAAAAA. The encoded protein is CSARDTLQDFNEK. The whole CDR3 reads CSARDTLQDFNEKLFF.

This clone was picked up many times. The CDR3 is cut off 3 residues early in the read; its end comes from the germline J gene. This sequence joins TRBV7-2 and TRBJ1-1, with 8 positions matching TRBD1. J gave up 4 bases and V 8 bases, and 6 bases lay outside the gene matches. The length of the CDR3 is 13 residues. Per the germline V gene, CDR1 is SGHTA and CDR2 is FQGNSA. CDR3 sequence: CASPNRGGTEAFF. CDR3 bases read: TGTGCCAGCCCCAACAGGGGGGGCACTGAA. The full variable domain, with the rest looked up from reference TRBV7-2 and TRBJ1-1, is GAGVSQSPSNKVTEKGKDVELRCDPISGHTALYWYRQSLGQGLEFLIYFQGNSAPDKSGLPSDRFSAERTGGSVSTLTIQRTQQEDSAVYLCASPNRGGTEAFFGQGTRLTVV.

In this sample, this clone turned up many times. The read ends 3 residues before the CDR3 terminus; that terminus is restored from the germline J gene. V usage is TRBV19 and J usage is TRBJ2-7, with 8 bases that match TRBD2. The CDR3 totals 16 residues. From germline, CDR1 is LNHDA and CDR2 SQIVND (reference sequence). V shed 1 base, J shed 4 bases, and the junction held 9 bases outside the gene matches. CDR3 DNA, as far as it was read: TGTGCCAGTAGTATAGGGAGAGCGGGAGTCGGTTACGAG. Translating it yields CASSIGRAGVGYE. The complete CDR3 sequence is CASSIGRAGVGYEQYF.

This clone showed up just a few times. From the germline J gene comes the end of the CDR3, since the read stops 3 residues before it. The chain is built from TRBV19 and TRBJ2-7, with 9 nucleotides matching TRBD1. The CDR3 sequence is 12 residues long. Germline V lookup: CDR1 LNHDA, CDR2 SQIVND (reference sequence). Trimming at V came to 9 bases and at J to 2 bases, leaving 2 bases not matched to a gene. This CDR3 is CASGQGTYEQYF. The covered CDR3 bases are TGTGCCAGCGGACAGGGGACCTACGAG.

This clone was observed at least ten times. The read halts 3 residues ahead of the CDR3 end, with the missing end drawn from the germline J gene. This sequence joins TRBV2 and TRBJ2-7, with D perhaps matching TRBD1 (5 bases). V lost 8 bases, J lost 4 bases, and 18 bases lay in between. Germline V gene lookup returns CDR1 SNHLY and CDR2 FYNNEI. The CDR3 has 14 amino acids. Partial CDR3 DNA: TGTGCCAGCTCTGGGGCGCCTGTTCGTTACGAG. Encoded protein: CASSGAPVRYE. The complete CDR3 reads CASSGAPVRYEQYF.

This clone was seen at least ten times. The read finishes 3 residues shy of the CDR3 end, and the germline J gene is used to complete it. The rearrangement joins TRBV19 to TRBJ2-1; 9 positions match TRBD1. From germline, CDR1 is LNHDA and CDR2 SQIVND (reference sequence). V trimming: 5 bases; J trimming: 3 bases; junction bases outside the gene matches: 5. The CDR3 sequence is 15 residues long. The sequenced CDR3 bases are TGTGCCAGTAGTCCAGACAGGGGGAACTACAATGAG. It translates to CASSPDRGNYNE. The full-length CDR3 reads as CASSPDRGNYNEQFF.

This clone was found many times. The junction differs from germline at one of its ends, possibly a read error. The CDR3 end lies 3 residues beyond the end of the read and is filled in from the germline J gene. J is TRBJ2-2 and V is TRBV5-1, with TRBD2 as a possible D gene (6 bases). The CDR3 runs to 15 residues. From germline, CDR1 is SGHRS and CDR2 YFSETQ. The CDR3 sequence: CASSFRLEYTRELFF. CDR3 DNA (partial): TGCGCCAGCAGCTTCCGACTAGAATACACCAGGGAG.

Ten or more counts support this clone. The read halts 3 residues ahead of the CDR3 end, with the missing end drawn from the germline J gene. The rearrangement links TRBV2 to TRBJ1-1; D remains ambiguous. Deletions cut 6 bases from V and 2 bases from J, with 7 bases between. CDR1 and CDR2 (germline): SNHLY, FYNNEI. The CDR3 is 12 residues long. CDR3 DNA, as far as it was read: TGTGCCAGCAGCCTACGCAACACTGAA. Translated, it gives CASSLRNTE. The CDR3, in full, reads CASSLRNTEAFF.

The sample holds many counts of this clone. The sequenced fragment ends 3 residues before the CDR3 boundary, so the rest is inferred from the germline J gene. The gene calls are TRBV14 and TRBJ1-1, with D possibly matching TRBD1 (6 bases). Trimming shortened V by 2 bases and J by 4 bases, and 14 bases separated the two germline ends. The CDR3 length is 15 residues. Germline-derived CDR1 and CDR2 are SGHDN and FVKESK. This CDR3 reads CASSQYLIRGTEAFF. Partial CDR3 DNA: TGTGCCAGCAGCCAATACCTGATCAGGGGCACTGAA.

This clone was observed at least ten times. The CDR3 protein is CSATTLGQRGYNEQFF. The DNA read from the CDR3 is TGCAGTGCTACTACTCTCGGTCAGCGGGGTTACAATGAG. The J gene is TRBJ2-1, the V gene TRBV20-1, with 7 bases matching TRBD2. The missing CDR3 end, 3 residues past where the read stops, is filled in from the germline J gene. The CDR3 sequence is 16 residues long. Germline CDR1 reads DFQATT; CDR2 reads SNEGSKA (reference sequence). With V trimmed by 4 bases and J by 4 bases, 13 bases remained unmatched.

This clone was picked up many times. The sequence runs out 3 residues before the end of the CDR3; the remainder is reconstructed from the germline J gene. The chain joins TRBV18 to TRBJ2-1, with D uncertain. V was shortened by 3 bases and J by 7 bases, with 19 bases between the two germline ends. Germline V CDR1 and CDR2: KGHSH, LQKENI. The CDR3 loop spans 16 amino acids. CDR3 loop: CASSPNHGRLGNEQFF. The covered CDR3 bases are TGTGCCAGCTCACCCAATCACGGTCGCCTCGGTAATGAG.

This clone was picked up many times. Read data end 3 residues before the CDR3 end; the end is taken from the germline J gene. The chain couples TRBV20-1 to TRBJ2-7; D not resolved. Germline assignment: CDR1 DFQATT and CDR2 SNEGSKA (reference sequence). The CDR3 totals 12 residues. Trimming removed 4 bases from V and 1 base from J, with 8 bases in between. CDR3 bases read: TGCAGTGCTATCGATAGATCCTACGAG. Amino acid sequence: CSAIDRSYE. The CDR3 reads in full as CSAIDRSYEQYF.

This clone was seen at least ten times. The CDR3 protein is CSARDATVQETQYF. The DNA read from the CDR3 is TGCAGTGCTAGAGATGCAACGGTCCAAGAGACC. The chain employs TRBV20-1 and TRBJ2-5, with no clear D. The read stops 3 residues short of the end of the CDR3; the missing end is completed from the germline J gene. Germline assignment: CDR1 DFQATT and CDR2 SNEGSKA (reference sequence). The CDR3 covers 14 residues. V lost 0 bases, J lost 1 base, and 9 bases lay in between.

This clone came up many times. With the read ending 3 residues before the CDR3 end, the germline J gene is used to fill in that end. The V gene is TRBV5-1, the J gene TRBJ1-5; a weak D match, TRBD1 (5 bases). This CDR3 has 15 residues. CDR1 and CDR2 from the germline V gene are SGHRS and YFSETQ. Trimming removed 1 base at V and 3 bases at J, with 11 bases between. The CDR3 sequence is CASSLRSGFNQPQHF. The sequenced CDR3 bases are TGCGCCAGCAGCTTGAGGTCAGGGTTCAATCAGCCC.

The sample holds many counts of this clone. The read ends 3 residues early relative to the CDR3; the germline J gene fills the gap. This chain joins TRBV20-1 and TRBJ2-1; D not resolved. V dropped 5 bases and J dropped 5 bases, with 7 bases sitting between them. Germline V gene data show CDR1 as DFQATT and CDR2 as SNEGSKA (reference sequence). This CDR3 is 11 amino acids long. The part of the CDR3 DNA that was read is TGCAGTGCTGAAAGGGACAATGAG. Protein product: CSAERDNE. The full CDR3 protein reads CSAERDNEQFF.

This clone appeared many times. Read data end 3 residues before the CDR3 end; the end is taken from the germline J gene. This chain uses TRBV20-1 with TRBJ2-5; 7 positions agree with TRBD1. Looked up from germline, CDR1 is DFQATT and CDR2 is SNEGSKA (reference sequence). The trim removed 7 bases at V and 1 base at J, leaving 15 bases unmatched. The CDR3 runs 16 residues. Incomplete CDR3 DNA: TGCAGTGTCCGTAGCGAGGGGGCGATCGTCCAAGAGACC. Translation gives CSVRSEGAIVQET. The whole CDR3 protein is CSVRSEGAIVQETQYF.

Ten or more counts support this clone. The read comes to an end 3 residues before the CDR3 does, leaving the germline J gene to fill in the end. V and J are TRBV6-1 and TRBJ2-7; the D is unclear. The V end was cut by 0 bases, the J end by 3 bases, with 12 bases between. The CDR3 spans 15 residues. Germline V gene sequence: CDR1 MNHNS, CDR2 SASEGT. Incomplete CDR3 DNA: TGTGCCAGCAGTGAAGCCAGTTTTATCAGCTACGAG. Translating it yields CASSEASFISYE. The whole CDR3 is CASSEASFISYEQYF.

This clone was recorded many times. Read data end 3 residues before the CDR3 end; the end is taken from the germline J gene. V is TRBV20-1 and J is TRBJ2-5, with 7 bases aligning to TRBD1. V shed 3 bases, J shed 3 bases, and the junction held 1 base outside the gene matches. Per germline, CDR1 DFQATT and CDR2 SNEGSKA (reference sequence). The CDR3 totals 12 residues. CDR3 loop: CSASDREETQYF. Incomplete CDR3 DNA: TGCAGTGCTAGCGACAGGGAAGAGACC.

There are many counts of this clone. The sequenced part of the CDR3 DNA is TGTGCCAGCAGCTTAAAAGCGGGAGGGCCTACCGGGGAG. This translates into CASSLKAGGPTGE. The whole CDR3 is CASSLKAGGPTGELFF. The chain uses TRBV7-3 and TRBJ2-2, with 10 positions matching TRBD2. The CDR3 end lies 3 residues beyond the end of the read and is filled in from the germline J gene. V lost 1 base, J lost 5 bases, and 4 bases stayed unmatched. Germline V gives CDR1 SGHTA, CDR2 FQGTGA. The CDR3 is 16 residues long.